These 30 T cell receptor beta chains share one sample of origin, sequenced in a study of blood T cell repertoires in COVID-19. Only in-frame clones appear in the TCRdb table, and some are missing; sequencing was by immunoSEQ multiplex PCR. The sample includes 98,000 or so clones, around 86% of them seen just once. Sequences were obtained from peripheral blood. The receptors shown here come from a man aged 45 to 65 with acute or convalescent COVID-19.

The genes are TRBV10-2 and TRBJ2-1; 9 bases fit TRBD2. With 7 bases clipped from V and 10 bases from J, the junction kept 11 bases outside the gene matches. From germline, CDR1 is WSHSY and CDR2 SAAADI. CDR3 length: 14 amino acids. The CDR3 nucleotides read TGCGCCAGCACCCTAGCGGGGCGTTACGGAGAGCAGTTCTTC. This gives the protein CASTLAGRYGEQFF.

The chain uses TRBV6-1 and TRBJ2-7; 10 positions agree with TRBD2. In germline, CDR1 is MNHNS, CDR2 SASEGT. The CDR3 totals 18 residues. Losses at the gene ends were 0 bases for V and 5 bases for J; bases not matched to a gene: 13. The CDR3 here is CASSEALGLAGVLHEQYF. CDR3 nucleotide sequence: TGTGCCAGCAGTGAAGCGCTAGGTCTAGCGGGAGTTCTCCACGAGCAGTACTTC.

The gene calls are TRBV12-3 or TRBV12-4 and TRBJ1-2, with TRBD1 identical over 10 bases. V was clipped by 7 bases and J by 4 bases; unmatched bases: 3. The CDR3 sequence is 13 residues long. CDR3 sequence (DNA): TGTGCCAGCATCCGGGACAGGGGCTATGGCTACACCTTC. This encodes CASIRDRGYGYTF.

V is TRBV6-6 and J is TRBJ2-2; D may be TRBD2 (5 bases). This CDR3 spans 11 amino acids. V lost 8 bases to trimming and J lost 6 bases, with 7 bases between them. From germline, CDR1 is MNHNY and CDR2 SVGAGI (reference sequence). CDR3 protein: CASGGPGELFF. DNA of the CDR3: TGTGCCAGCGGAGGCCCCGGGGAGCTGTTTTTT.

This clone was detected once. In DNA form, the CDR3 reads TGTGCCAGCAGCCAAAATTCACAGGGAGCCGAGCAGTACTTC. Translated: CASSQNSQGAEQYF. The rearrangement links TRBV3-1 (or the pseudogene TRBV3-2) to TRBJ2-7; D is possibly TRBD1 (6 bases). CDR1 and CDR2 (germline): LGHDT, YNNKEL (reference sequence). CDR3 size: 14 residues. Trimming took off 2 bases at V and 6 bases at J, with 14 bases between the two ends.

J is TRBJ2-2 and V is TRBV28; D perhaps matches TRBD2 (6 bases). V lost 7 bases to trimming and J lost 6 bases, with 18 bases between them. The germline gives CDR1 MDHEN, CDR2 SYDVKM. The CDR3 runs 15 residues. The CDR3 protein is CASTAGRGNAGELFF. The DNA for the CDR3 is TGTGCCAGCACCGCCGGGAGAGGCAACGCCGGGGAGCTGTTTTTT.

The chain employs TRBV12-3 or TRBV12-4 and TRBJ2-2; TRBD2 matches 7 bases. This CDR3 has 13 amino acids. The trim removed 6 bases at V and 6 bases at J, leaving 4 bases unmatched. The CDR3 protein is CASSLGGSGELFF. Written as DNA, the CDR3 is TGTGCCAGCAGCCTGGGAGGGTCCGGGGAGCTGTTTTTT.

The DNA of the CDR3 is TGTGCCAGCAGCCGAGCGTGGGACAGGGCGGATACGCAGTATTTT. Protein: CASSRAWDRADTQYF. The chain has TRBV3-1 (or the pseudogene TRBV3-2) and TRBJ2-3; 9 bases are shared with TRBD1. Germline CDR1 and CDR2: LGHDT and YNNKEL (reference sequence). V lost 4 bases to trimming and J lost 6 bases; unmatched junction nucleotides: 8. There are 15 residues in the CDR3.

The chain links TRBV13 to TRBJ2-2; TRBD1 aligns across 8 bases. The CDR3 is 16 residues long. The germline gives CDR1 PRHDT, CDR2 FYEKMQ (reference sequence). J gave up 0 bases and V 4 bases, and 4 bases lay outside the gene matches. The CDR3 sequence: CASSYLGQANTGELFF. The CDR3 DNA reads TGTGCCAGCAGCTATTTGGGACAGGCGAACACCGGGGAGCTGTTTTTT.

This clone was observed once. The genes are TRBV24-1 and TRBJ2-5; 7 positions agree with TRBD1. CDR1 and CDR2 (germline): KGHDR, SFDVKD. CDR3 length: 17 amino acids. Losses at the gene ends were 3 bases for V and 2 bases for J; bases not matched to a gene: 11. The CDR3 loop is CATSDNRDSQLQETQYF. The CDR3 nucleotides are TGTGCCACCAGTGATAACCGGGACAGCCAGCTTCAAGAGACCCAGTACTTC.

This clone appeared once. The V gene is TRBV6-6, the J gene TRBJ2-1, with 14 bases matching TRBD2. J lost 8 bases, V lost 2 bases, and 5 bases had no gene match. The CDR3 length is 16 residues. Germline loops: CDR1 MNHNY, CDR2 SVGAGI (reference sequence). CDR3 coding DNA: TGTGCCAGCAGTTACGAGGGACTAGCGGGAGTGGATGAGCAGTTCTTC. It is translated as CASSYEGLAGVDEQFF.

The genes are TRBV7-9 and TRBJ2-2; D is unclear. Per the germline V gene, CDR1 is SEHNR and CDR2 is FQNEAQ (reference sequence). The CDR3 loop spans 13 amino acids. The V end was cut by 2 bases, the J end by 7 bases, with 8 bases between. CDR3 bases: TGTGCCAGCAGCTTAATCCCGAGCGGGGAGCTGTTTTTT. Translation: CASSLIPSGELFF.

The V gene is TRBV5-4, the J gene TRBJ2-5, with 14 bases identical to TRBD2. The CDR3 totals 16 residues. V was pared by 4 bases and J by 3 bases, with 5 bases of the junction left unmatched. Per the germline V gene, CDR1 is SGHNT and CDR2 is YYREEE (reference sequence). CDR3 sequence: CASSTGLAGAEETQYF. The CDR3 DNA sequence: TGTGCCAGCAGCACGGGACTAGCGGGAGCAGAAGAGACCCAGTACTTC.

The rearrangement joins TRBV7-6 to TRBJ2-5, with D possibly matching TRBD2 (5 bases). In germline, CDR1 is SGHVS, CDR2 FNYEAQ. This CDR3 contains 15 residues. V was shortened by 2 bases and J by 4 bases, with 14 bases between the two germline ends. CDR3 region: CASSLNGKVGETQYF. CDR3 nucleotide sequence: TGTGCCAGCAGCTTAAACGGGAAAGTGGGAGAGACCCAGTACTTC.

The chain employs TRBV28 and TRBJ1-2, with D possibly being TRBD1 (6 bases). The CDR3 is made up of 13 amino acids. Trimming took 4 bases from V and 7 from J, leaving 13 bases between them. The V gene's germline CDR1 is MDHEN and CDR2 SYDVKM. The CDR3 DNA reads TGTGCCAGCAGTTGGACCGGGACAATTGGCTACACCTTC. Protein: CASSWTGTIGYTF.

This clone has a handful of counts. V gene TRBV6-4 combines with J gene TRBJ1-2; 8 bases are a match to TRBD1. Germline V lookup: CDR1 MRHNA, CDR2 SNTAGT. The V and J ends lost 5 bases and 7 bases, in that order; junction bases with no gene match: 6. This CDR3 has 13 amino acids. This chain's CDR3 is CASSSGGGRGYTF. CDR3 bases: TGTGCCAGCAGTTCAGGGGGCGGTCGTGGCTACACCTTC.

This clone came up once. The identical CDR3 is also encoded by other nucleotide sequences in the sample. CDR3 in amino acids: CATSDLGQGNTGELFF. CDR3 coding DNA: TGTGCCACCAGTGATTTGGGGCAGGGGAACACCGGGGAGCTGTTTTTT. J is TRBJ2-2 and V is TRBV24-1; a weak D match, TRBD1 (5 bases). The V gene lost 0 bases and the J gene lost 1 base, with 8 bases spanning the gap. The germline V gene encodes CDR1 KGHDR and CDR2 SFDVKD. CDR3 size: 16 residues.

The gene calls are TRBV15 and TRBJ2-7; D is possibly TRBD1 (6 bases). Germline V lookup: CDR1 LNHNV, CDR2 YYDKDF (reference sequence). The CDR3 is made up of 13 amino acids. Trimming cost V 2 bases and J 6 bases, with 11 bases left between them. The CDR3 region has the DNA TGTGCCACCAGCAGACAACAGGGATCCGAGCAGTACTTC. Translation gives CATSRQQGSEQYF.

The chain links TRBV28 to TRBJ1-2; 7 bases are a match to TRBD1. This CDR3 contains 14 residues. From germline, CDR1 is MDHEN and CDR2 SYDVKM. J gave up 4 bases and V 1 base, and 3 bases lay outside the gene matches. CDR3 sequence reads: CASSLYRGGYGYTF. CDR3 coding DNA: TGTGCCAGCAGTTTATACAGGGGCGGCTATGGCTACACCTTC.

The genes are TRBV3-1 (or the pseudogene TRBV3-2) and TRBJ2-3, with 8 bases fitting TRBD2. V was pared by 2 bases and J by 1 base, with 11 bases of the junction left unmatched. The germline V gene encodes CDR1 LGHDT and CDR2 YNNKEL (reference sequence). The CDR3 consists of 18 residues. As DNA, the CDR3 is TGTGCCAGCAGCCAAAAAGCGGGAGTGATGGTGGGCACAGATACGCAGTATTTT. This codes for CASSQKAGVMVGTDTQYF.

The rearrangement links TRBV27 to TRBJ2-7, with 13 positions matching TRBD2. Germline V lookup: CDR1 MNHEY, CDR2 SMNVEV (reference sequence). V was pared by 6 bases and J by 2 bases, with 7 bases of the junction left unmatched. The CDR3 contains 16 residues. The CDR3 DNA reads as TGTGCCAGCAGGTGGGGACTAGCGGGACCCACCTACGAGCAGTACTTC. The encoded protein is CASRWGLAGPTYEQYF.

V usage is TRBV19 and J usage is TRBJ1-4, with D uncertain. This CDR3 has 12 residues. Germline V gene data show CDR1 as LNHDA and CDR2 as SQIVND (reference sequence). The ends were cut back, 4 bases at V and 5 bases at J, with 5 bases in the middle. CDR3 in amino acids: CASSKRNEKLFF. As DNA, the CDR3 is TGTGCCAGTAGTAAGAGAAATGAAAAACTGTTTTTT.

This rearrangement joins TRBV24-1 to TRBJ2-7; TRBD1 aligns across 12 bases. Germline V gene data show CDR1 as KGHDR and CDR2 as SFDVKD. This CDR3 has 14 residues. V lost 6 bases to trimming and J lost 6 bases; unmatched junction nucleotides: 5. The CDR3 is CATSLGQGAPEQYF. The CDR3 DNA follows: TGTGCCACCAGTTTGGGACAGGGGGCCCCCGAGCAGTACTTC.

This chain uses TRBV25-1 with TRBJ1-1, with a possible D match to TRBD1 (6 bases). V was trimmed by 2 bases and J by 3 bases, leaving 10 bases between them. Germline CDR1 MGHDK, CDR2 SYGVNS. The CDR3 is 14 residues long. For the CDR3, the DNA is TGTGCCAGCAGTGAACAGGGGCGGGACACTGAAGCTTTCTTT. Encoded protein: CASSEQGRDTEAFF.

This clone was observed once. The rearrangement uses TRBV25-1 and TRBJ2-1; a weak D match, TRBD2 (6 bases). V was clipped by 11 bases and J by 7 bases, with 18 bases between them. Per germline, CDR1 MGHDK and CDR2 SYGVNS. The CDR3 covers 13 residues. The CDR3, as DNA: TGTGCCTCGCGGGAAGAGTTTATAAATGAGCAGTTCTTC. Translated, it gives CASREEFINEQFF.

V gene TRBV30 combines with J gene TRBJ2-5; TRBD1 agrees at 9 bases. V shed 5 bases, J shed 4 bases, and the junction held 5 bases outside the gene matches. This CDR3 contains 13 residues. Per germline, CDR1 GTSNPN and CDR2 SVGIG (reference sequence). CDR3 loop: CAWGGQGGETQYF. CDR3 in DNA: TGTGCCTGGGGGGGACAGGGAGGAGAGACCCAGTACTTC. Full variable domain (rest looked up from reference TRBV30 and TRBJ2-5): SQTIHQWPATLVQPVGSPLSLECTVEGTSNPNLYWYRQAAGRGLQLLFYSVGIGQISSEVPQNLSASRPQDRQFILSSKKLLLSDSGFYLCAWGGQGGETQYFGPGTRLLVL.

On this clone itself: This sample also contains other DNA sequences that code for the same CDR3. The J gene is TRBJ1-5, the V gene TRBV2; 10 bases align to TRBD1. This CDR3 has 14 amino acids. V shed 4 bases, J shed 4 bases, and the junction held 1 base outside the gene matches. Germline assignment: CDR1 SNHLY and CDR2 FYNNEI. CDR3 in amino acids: CASSGDRGNQPQHF. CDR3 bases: TGTGCCAGCAGTGGGGACAGGGGTAATCAGCCCCAGCATTTT.

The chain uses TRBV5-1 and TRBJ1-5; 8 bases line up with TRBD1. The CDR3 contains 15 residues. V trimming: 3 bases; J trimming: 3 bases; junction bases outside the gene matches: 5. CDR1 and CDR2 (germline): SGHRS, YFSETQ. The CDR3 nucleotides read TGCGCCAGCAGCTCCGGACAGGGCGACAATCAGCCCCAGCATTTT. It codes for CASSSGQGDNQPQHF.

The CDR3 DNA sequence: TGTGCCAGCAGCTTACGTACTAGCGGGAGGGCCGCGGGGGAGCTGTTTTTT. Its translation: CASSLRTSGRAAGELFF. The chain joins TRBV7-9 to TRBJ2-2; 13 nucleotides align to TRBD2. CDR3 size: 17 residues. The junction had 8 bases not matched to a gene; V was cut back by 2 bases and J by 8 bases. Germline loops: CDR1 SEHNR, CDR2 FQNEAQ (reference sequence).

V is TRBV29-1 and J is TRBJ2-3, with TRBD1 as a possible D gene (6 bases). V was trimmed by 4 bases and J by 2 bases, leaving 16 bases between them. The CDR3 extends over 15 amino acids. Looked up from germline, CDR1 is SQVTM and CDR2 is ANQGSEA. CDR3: CSVGFGQIVTDTQYF. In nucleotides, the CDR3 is TGCAGCGTTGGATTCGGACAGATCGTCACAGATACGCAGTATTTT.